Sequencing of this T cell receptor (beta chain) was carried out in a study of radiation and T cells in renal cell carcinoma. Findings and limits, study-wide: Top tumor clonotypes rose in blood 2 weeks post-radiation, then contracted.

Repertoires were generated with immunoSEQ multiplex PCR, while TCRdb's copy carries only in-frame clones and drops some. The sample includes around 180,000 clones, about 85% of them seen just once. The time point here: blood 4 weeks post-SBRT, at nephrectomy. Treatment noted: 15 Gy SBRT to primary tumor, nephrectomy 4 weeks later. Nephrectomy followed 15 Gy stereotactic body radiation by 4 weeks. Serial blood draws occurred at baseline and 2 and 4 weeks post-SBRT. Clear cell pathology was present in this patient's renal cell carcinoma. As concerns this clone: Its specificity is not known.

CDR3 size: 16 residues. Trimming cost V 0 bases and J 5 bases, with 14 bases left between them. The germline gives CDR1 WSHSY, CDR2 SAAADI. This TCR derives from a woman aged 45 to 65 with renal cell carcinoma. The rearrangement uses TRBV10-2 and TRBJ1-5, with D maybe TRBD1 (6 bases). The sample in question was blood, obtained from a patient whose treatment included radiotherapy and nephrectomy. The CDR3 nucleotides are TGCGCCAGCAGTGAGTCGTGGGGGGCTCGACATCAGCCCCAGCATTTT. It is translated as CASSESWGARHQPQHF.